This is a list of T cell receptor beta chains from one sample in a study of blood T cell repertoires in COVID-19. Repertoires were generated with immunoSEQ multiplex PCR, while TCRdb's copy carries only in-frame clones and drops some. The profile shows about 69,000 clones, more than 70% of them singletons. The source material was peripheral blood. The origin of the receptors is a human donor in a cohort sampled during active COVID-19. Both conserved end residues are part of each CDR3. A D gene is named only where the DNA matches it firmly. Expanded clones get a size class; other rows say once, few or many, or leave the size out.

TRBD2	TRBV2	once	TRBJ2-7	TGTGCCAGCAAGGACGGACTAGGAGGGTACGAGCAGTACTTC	CASKDGLGGYEQYF
NA	TRBV9	NA	TRBJ2-7	TGTGCCAGCAGCGTAGCGGGAGCGGCGACGAGCTACGAGCAGTACTTC	CASSVAGAATSYEQYF
NA	TRBV24-1	NA	TRBJ1-2	TGTGCCACCAGTGATTTGCAAGGCGGAATAGCTGGCTACACCTTC	CATSDLQGGIAGYTF
NA	TRBV24-1	NA	TRBJ1-1	TGTGCCACCAGTGATTCGGGTGAAGCTTTCTTT	CATSDSGEAFF
NA	TRBV13	NA	TRBJ2-7	TGTGCCAGCAGCTTACGGCAGACTGTATCCTACGAGCAGTACTTC	CASSLRQTVSYEQYF
TRBD2	TRBV3-1/TRBV3-2	NA	TRBJ2-1	TGTGCCAGCAGCATCAGCGGGAGTAGGTCCTACAATGAGCAGTTCTTC	CASSISGSRSYNEQFF
TRBD1	TRBV30	once	TRBJ1-4	TGTGCCTGGAGTGTATTGGGGACAGGGGAAAAACTGTTTTTT	CAWSVLGTGEKLFF
TRBD2	TRBV7-8	NA	TRBJ2-3	TGTGCCAGCAGCCCCGGGGGGACTAGCGGTCTCACAGATACGCAGTATTTT	CASSPGGTSGLTDTQYF
TRBD1	TRBV12-3/TRBV12-4	NA	TRBJ1-1	TGTGCCAGCAGCCCGACAGGGCCTGAAGCTTTCTTT	CASSPTGPEAFF
TRBD1	TRBV5-1	NA	TRBJ1-4	TGCGCCAGCAGCTTGACAGGGGGGCGTGAAAAACTGTTTTTT	CASSLTGGREKLFF
NA	TRBV29-1	NA	TRBJ2-1	TGCAGCGTTGAAGAAGGCGGCTTCAAGCAGTTCTTC	CSVEEGGFKQFF
NA	TRBV28	NA	TRBJ2-3	TGTGCCAGCAGTTTATACTCCGGGGGCACAGATACGCAGTATTTT	CASSLYSGGTDTQYF
TRBD2	TRBV5-4	NA	TRBJ2-1	TGTGCCAGCAGCTTGGAGAGCGGGAGGGCCTACAATGAGCAGTTCTTC	CASSLESGRAYNEQFF
TRBD2	TRBV27	NA	TRBJ2-5	TGTGCCAGCAGTTTATCGCGACTAGCGGAGACCCAGTACTTC	CASSLSRLAETQYF
TRBD1	TRBV5-4	NA	TRBJ1-6	TGTGCCAGCAATATGGGGGGACAGCTTAATAATTCACCCCTCCACTTT	CASNMGGQLNNSPLHF
TRBD2	TRBV7-2	NA	TRBJ2-3	TGTGCCAGCAGCTTGTATGGAGCGGGAGGTACAGATACGCAGTATTTT	CASSLYGAGGTDTQYF
TRBD1	TRBV28	NA	TRBJ1-4	TGTGCCAGCAGTTCTAGACAGGGGGCAAGGGAAAAACTGTTTTTT	CASSSRQGAREKLFF
TRBD2	TRBV10-3	NA	TRBJ2-5	TGTGCCATCGGACTAGCGGAAGAGACCCAGTACTTC	CAIGLAEETQYF
NA	TRBV14	NA	TRBJ1-2	TGTGCCAGCAGCCAAGTCCACGGAGCGGGTGGCTACACCTTC	CASSQVHGAGGYTF
TRBD2	TRBV24-1	NA	TRBJ2-2	TGTGCCACCAGTGCCCCCGGGACTAGCGGGAGGGCCCGAGGCACCGGGGAGCTGTTTTTT	CATSAPGTSGRARGTGELFF
TRBD2	TRBV6-1	NA	TRBJ2-1	TGTGCCAGCAGTGAAACCGGCGGGAGGGCCTACAATGAGCAGTTCTTC	CASSETGGRAYNEQFF
NA	TRBV6-5	NA	TRBJ1-1	TGTGCCAGCAGCGACAGGACTGAAGCTTTCTTT	CASSDRTEAFF
NA	TRBV6-6	NA	TRBJ2-3	TGTGCCAGCAAATTGAGCGCGACCACAGATACGCAGTATTTT	CASKLSATTDTQYF
TRBD2	TRBV6-6	NA	TRBJ2-3	TGTGCCAGCAGCCGTTTCGCGTTTACTAGCGGGGGGTCCCCTAGCACAGATACGCAGTATTTT	CASSRFAFTSGGSPSTDTQYF
TRBD1	TRBV2	NA	TRBJ2-7	TGTGCCAGCTCCCGGGACAGGGGCTACGAGCAGTACTTC	CASSRDRGYEQYF
NA	TRBV7-6	once	TRBJ1-2	TGTGCCAGCAGCTTAGGTCCCCCCACAGGTCTAGCTAACTATGGCTACACCTTC	CASSLGPPTGLANYGYTF
TRBD2	TRBV28	NA	TRBJ2-3	TGTGCCAGCAGTTTAGGCGTCGCTAGCGGGAATACAGATACGCAGTATTTT	CASSLGVASGNTDTQYF
NA	TRBV3-1/TRBV3-2	NA	TRBJ1-2	TGTGCCAGCAGCCACACTAACTATGGCTACACCTTC	CASSHTNYGYTF
TRBD2	TRBV24-1	NA	TRBJ2-5	TGTGCCACCAGTGATTTCGTACTAGCGGGGGGGCTCGAGACCCAGTACTTC	CATSDFVLAGGLETQYF
NA	TRBV12-2	NA	TRBJ1-4	TGTGCAAGTCGCTTAGTGCAGGGGAAGGATTTGGAGGAAAAACTGTTTTTT	CASRLVQGKDLEEKLFF
TRBD2	TRBV11-2	NA	TRBJ2-7	TGTGCCAGCAGCTTAGGCGGGAGCTCCTACGAGCAGTACTTC	CASSLGGSSYEQYF
TRBD2	TRBV11-2	NA	TRBJ2-1	TGTGCCAGCAGCTCGACTAGCGGGCTCTACAATGAGCAGTTCTTC	CASSSTSGLYNEQFF
TRBD2	TRBV10-3	NA	TRBJ2-1	TGTGCCATCAGTGAGTCTAGCGGGGGGCCAAGCTCCTACAATGAGCAGTTCTTC	CAISESSGGPSSYNEQFF
TRBD1	TRBV7-9	NA	TRBJ2-2	TGTGCCAGCAGTTTTACAGGGGGTACCGGGGAGCTGTTTTTT	CASSFTGGTGELFF
TRBD1	TRBV28	few	TRBJ2-2	TGTGCCGGAGGGACAGGGGGAATGAGCGGGGAGCTGTTTTTT	CAGGTGGMSGELFF
NA	TRBV10-2	NA	TRBJ2-7	TGCGCCAGCAGTGAGTCGACGGGCCTCCTAGGGGTCGAGCAGTACTTC	CASSESTGLLGVEQYF
NA	TRBV19	once	TRBJ1-1	TGTGCCAGTAGTATCGGTCACACTGAAGCTTTCTTT	CASSIGHTEAFF
TRBD2	TRBV7-2	NA	TRBJ2-7	TGTGCCAGCAGCTTAGTTGGGGGGACTAGCGGGATAGCTCTGTACTTC	CASSLVGGTSGIALYF
NA	TRBV6-5	NA	TRBJ1-3	TGTGCCAGCCGAAAGCTTGGAAACACCATATATTTT	CASRKLGNTIYF
NA	TRBV20-1	NA	TRBJ1-1	TGCAGTGCCAGTAGGGGGGGCACTGAAGCTTTCTTT	CSASRGGTEAFF
NA	TRBV6-5	NA	TRBJ2-3	TGTGCCAGCAGTTACTCCCGCCTGGGAGCAGATACGCAGTATTTT	CASSYSRLGADTQYF
TRBD1	TRBV6-5	few	TRBJ2-7	TGTGCCAGCAGTTACGACAGGGGCCACGAGCAGTACTTC	CASSYDRGHEQYF
TRBD2	TRBV30	NA	TRBJ2-1	TGTGCCTGGACCTTAGCGGGGGACCTATACAATGAGCAGTTCTTC	CAWTLAGDLYNEQFF
NA	TRBV24-1	NA	TRBJ2-3	TGTGCCACCAGTGAACCTGCGGACATCACAGATACGCAGTATTTT	CATSEPADITDTQYF
TRBD1	TRBV6-6	NA	TRBJ2-3	TGTGCCAGCAGTCAAACCTTACAGGGGGCAGCGGCAGATACGCAGTATTTT	CASSQTLQGAAADTQYF